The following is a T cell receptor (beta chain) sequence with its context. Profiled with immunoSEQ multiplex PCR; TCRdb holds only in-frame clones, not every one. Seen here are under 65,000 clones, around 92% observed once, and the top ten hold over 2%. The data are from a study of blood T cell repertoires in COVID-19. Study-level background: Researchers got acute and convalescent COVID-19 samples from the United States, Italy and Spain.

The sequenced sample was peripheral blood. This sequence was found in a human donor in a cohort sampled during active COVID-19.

CDR3 region: CASRTTSGGPKETQYF. The CDR3 nucleotides read TGCGCCAGCAGAACGACTAGCGGGGGACCGAAAGAGACCCAGTACTTC. The rearrangement uses TRBV5-1 and TRBJ2-5; 12 bases align to TRBD2. Germline-derived CDR1 and CDR2 are SGHRS and YFSETQ. J gave up 3 bases and V 5 bases, and 8 bases lay outside the gene matches. CDR3 size: 16 residues.